Listed below are T cell receptor beta chains from one sample, sequenced in a study of T cell responses to AZD1222 COVID-19 vaccine. The method was immunoSEQ multiplex PCR; TCRdb's version includes in-frame clones alone and lacks a portion of them. The data show around 100,000 clones, 90% seen once. Sample: peripheral blood, taken on day 0 of AZD1222 vaccination. Every receptor here comes from an adult in good health. Both conserved end residues are part of each CDR3. A D gene is named only where the DNA matches it firmly. Rows may omit the clone size; those that give it use once, few, many or a size class.

v_gene	d_gene	abundance	j_gene	CDR3nt	CDR3aa
TRBV7-8	TRBD1	.	TRBJ1-1	TGTGCCAGCAGCGCTGTACAGGGGGCCGGTTACACTGAAGCTTTCTTT	CASSAVQGAGYTEAFF
TRBV4-3	.	.	TRBJ2-5	TGCGCCAGCAGCCAAGATTGGGCAGGCCTAGAGACCCAGTACTTC	CASSQDWAGLETQYF
TRBV29-1	TRBD2	.	TRBJ2-5	TGCAGCGTTGGGCTAGCGGGGGCGAATCAAGAGACCCAGTACTTC	CSVGLAGANQETQYF
TRBV27	.	.	TRBJ1-4	TGTGCCAGCAGTTTTGCCGACCCGGCAACTAATGAAAAACTGTTTTTT	CASSFADPATNEKLFF
TRBV4-3	TRBD2	.	TRBJ2-3	TGCGCCAGCAGCCAAGATCGGAGTAGAGCGGGGGTGCCAGATACGCAGTATTTT	CASSQDRSRAGVPDTQYF
TRBV27	.	.	TRBJ1-5	TGTGCCAGCAGTTTATTGGACGGGGGCCAGCCCCAGCATTTT	CASSLLDGGQPQHF
TRBV30	.	once	TRBJ1-2	TGTGCCTGGAGTGTTCAGCTTTATGGCTACACCTTC	CAWSVQLYGYTF
TRBV3-1/TRBV3-2	.	.	TRBJ2-1	TGTGCCAGCAGCCAAGCCTATGAGCAGTTCTTC	CASSQAYEQFF
TRBV19	TRBD1	.	TRBJ2-3	TGTGCCAGTAGGAACAGACAGGGGGGCGATACGCAGTATTTT	CASRNRQGGDTQYF
TRBV12-3/TRBV12-4	.	.	TRBJ2-7	TGTGCCAGCAGCCACACCTACGAGCAGTACTTC	CASSHTYEQYF
TRBV6-2/TRBV6-3	.	.	TRBJ1-1	TGTGCCAGCAGTTACGGGTCGCGGGGTAGCACTGAAGCTTTCTTT	CASSYGSRGSTEAFF
TRBV5-4	TRBD1	.	TRBJ1-2	TGTGCCAGCAGCCAGAACGACAGGGGCCACACCTTC	CASSQNDRGHTF
TRBV4-3	TRBD2	.	TRBJ2-1	TGCGCCAGCAGCCCCGTGGGAGCGGGGGGGCCCTACAATGAGCAGTTCTTC	CASSPVGAGGPYNEQFF
TRBV6-5	.	.	TRBJ1-5	TGTGCCAGCAGTTACGAAGGGGACCAGCCCCAGCATTTT	CASSYEGDQPQHF
TRBV27	TRBD2	.	TRBJ2-3	TGTGCCAGCAGTTTAGGGGCTAGCGGGGGCCGCACAGATACGCAGTATTTT	CASSLGASGGRTDTQYF
TRBV12-3/TRBV12-4	.	.	TRBJ2-1	TGTGCCAGCAGTTTAGTCAGTGCCAATGAGCAGTTCTTC	CASSLVSANEQFF
TRBV11-3	.	.	TRBJ1-1	TGTGCCAGCAGCTTAAGGGGGACTGAAGCTTTCTTT	CASSLRGTEAFF
TRBV28	TRBD1	.	TRBJ1-4	TGTGCCAGCAATAACAGGGGGACTAATGAAAAACTGTTTTTT	CASNNRGTNEKLFF